At least ten counts were recorded for the clone carrying this T cell receptor (beta chain). Antigen specificity is unknown. At one of its ends the junction is not consistent with the germline gene, which may arise from a read error. Each cDNA molecule in the library carried unique molecular identifiers. How the authors handled the data: Samples had a median of roughly 100,000 TCRs, ranging about 23,224 to 700,000. TCRdb called the RACE reads again in MiXCR, with one record for every CDR3 protein. TCRdb's processing, not the authors' own work, is the source of the V and J calls. Of 30,000 to 40,000 distinct CDR3 sequences listed, more than 8% are singletons. These data originate in a study of human T cells and chemical hapten exposure. As for the study in general: Reading of the patch tests, which applied 0.01% DPC to the upper back, occurred at 6 days. Whole-study findings and limits: Alopecia affecting every donor means their immune response may not match healthy people's.

This CDR3 spans 12 amino acids. Time point here: patch test 3, about 24 weeks after DPC sensitization. The treatment is: therapeutic diphenylcyclopropenone sensitization with weekly scalp DPC. Blood, whole and unfractionated, served as the source for total RNA extraction. The input for sequencing was whole blood, taken in connection with sensitization to the hapten diphenylcyclopropenone (DPC). The genes are TRBV12-3 or TRBV12-4 and TRBJ2-7; 9 bases are shared with TRBD1. This TCR came from a man in his fifties with alopecia areata. Some clones in this sample may be carry-over from other donors' samples. CDR3 in amino acids: CASSKLRQGEAF. CDR3 sequence (DNA): TGTGCCAGCAGTAAACTACGACAGGGGGAGGCGTTC.